The rows below give T cell receptor beta chains drawn from one sample of a study of vaccination effects on CD4 cells after COVID-19. Measured with immunoSEQ multiplex PCR; TCRdb has only the in-frame clones, and not every one. The sample holds roughly 70,000 clones, roughly 73% seen once. The antigens these receptors bind are not known. This specimen consisted of CD4+ T cells from PBMCs cultured with HIV peptides, obtained before COVID-19 vaccination. Every receptor here comes from a human donor who had a prior SARS-CoV-2 infection. CDR3s include the opening cysteine and the closing phenylalanine or tryptophan. The order of the fields is J gene, V gene, D gene, clone size, CDR3 DNA, CDR3 protein. The D gene is left open where the match is weak. The listing skips clone size in some rows; elsewhere it reads once, few, many or a size class.

J: TRBJ2-4
V: TRBV12-3/TRBV12-4
D: -
size: -
DNA: TGTGCCAGCAGTTTAGTACAAAACATTCAGTACTTC
CDR3: CASSLVQNIQYF

J: TRBJ2-7
V: TRBV6-6
D: -
size: -
DNA: TGTGCCAGCAGTTACGAGAAGTACGAGCAGTACTTC
CDR3: CASSYEKYEQYF

J: TRBJ1-4
V: TRBV30
D: -
size: -
DNA: TGTATTGGGCTGCGCGGGGCAACTAATGAAAAACTGTTTTTT
CDR3: CIGLRGATNEKLFF

J: TRBJ1-2
V: TRBV5-1
D: -
size: -
DNA: TGCGCCAGCAGCTTGGCTTCGGCAGGGGTACACTATGGCTACACCTTC
CDR3: CASSLASAGVHYGYTF

J: TRBJ1-5
V: TRBV19
D: -
size: -
DNA: TGTGCCAGTAGTATTTCTTTGAATAGCAATCAGCCCCAGCATTTT
CDR3: CASSISLNSNQPQHF

J: TRBJ1-6
V: TRBV18
D: -
size: once
DNA: TGTGCCAGCTCACTGGGACAACAGGGAAATTCACCCCTCCACTTT
CDR3: CASSLGQQGNSPLHF

J: TRBJ2-7
V: TRBV2
D: -
size: -
DNA: TGTGCCAGCAGTGAACAGGGGACACGGGCCAGCGAGCAGTACTTC
CDR3: CASSEQGTRASEQYF

J: TRBJ1-6
V: TRBV15
D: -
size: -
DNA: TGTGCCACCAGCTCAGGGACGGCTTCTAATTCACCCCTCCACTTT
CDR3: CATSSGTASNSPLHF

J: TRBJ1-3
V: TRBV11-3
D: -
size: -
DNA: TGTGCCAGCAGCTTAGAAGGTGGTTACTCTGGAAACACCATATATTTT
CDR3: CASSLEGGYSGNTIYF

J: TRBJ2-4
V: TRBV7-9
D: -
size: few
DNA: TGTGCCAGCAGCTTAGCGGGCAGGTCGGGCATTCAGTACTTC
CDR3: CASSLAGRSGIQYF

J: TRBJ2-2
V: TRBV11-3
D: TRBD2
size: -
DNA: TGTGCCAGCAGCCCCGGGACTAGCGGGGGCCGCCGTACCGGGGAGCTGTTTTTT
CDR3: CASSPGTSGGRRTGELFF

J: TRBJ2-7
V: TRBV20-1
D: -
size: -
DNA: TGCAGTGCTAGTCCGCGGGGGCCCGCCTACGAGCAGTACTTC
CDR3: CSASPRGPAYEQYF

J: TRBJ2-6
V: TRBV7-3
D: TRBD1
size: -
DNA: TGTGCCAGCAGCCCGGGACAGGGGATGGTGCCTTGGACTTTC
CDR3: CASSPGQGMVPWTF

J: TRBJ1-1
V: TRBV5-1
D: -
size: once
DNA: TGCGCCAGCAGCCGGGCCGGGACATCGCTTGAAGCTTTCTTT
CDR3: CASSRAGTSLEAFF

J: TRBJ1-1
V: TRBV16
D: -
size: -
DNA: TGTGCCAGCACCCCACAGGGGAACACTGAAGCTTTCTTT
CDR3: CASTPQGNTEAFF

J: TRBJ2-6
V: TRBV28
D: -
size: -
DNA: TGTGCCAGCAGTTACCTCAGCCTCTCTGGGGCCAACGTCCTGACTTTC
CDR3: CASSYLSLSGANVLTF

J: TRBJ2-3
V: TRBV5-8
D: -
size: -
DNA: TGTGCCAGCAGCTTCAGCTCAGGGGTAGATACGCAGTATTTT
CDR3: CASSFSSGVDTQYF

J: TRBJ1-5
V: TRBV2
D: -
size: -
DNA: TGTGCCAGCAGTTATGACAGGAGGGCTCAGCCCCAGCATTTT
CDR3: CASSYDRRAQPQHF

J: TRBJ2-1
V: TRBV19
D: -
size: few
DNA: TGTGCCAGTAGTTTGGCGGTTACTTCCTACAATGAGCAGTTCTTC
CDR3: CASSLAVTSYNEQFF

J: TRBJ2-1
V: TRBV3-1/TRBV3-2
D: -
size: few
DNA: TGTGCCAGCAGCCAAGGACAGGAATACAATGAGCAGTTCTTC
CDR3: CASSQGQEYNEQFF

J: TRBJ1-5
V: TRBV10-3
D: TRBD1
size: once
DNA: TGTGCCATCAGTGTAGACAGGGTCTATCAGCCCCAGCATTTT
CDR3: CAISVDRVYQPQHF

J: TRBJ2-1
V: TRBV9
D: TRBD2
size: few
DNA: TGTGCCAGCAGCATCAAGGGACTAGCGGCCTACAATGAGCAGTTCTTC
CDR3: CASSIKGLAAYNEQFF

J: TRBJ2-7
V: TRBV3-1/TRBV3-2
D: TRBD1
size: -
DNA: TGTGCCAGCAGCCAAGATTGGGGGACAGGGGCCCACGAGCAGTACTTC
CDR3: CASSQDWGTGAHEQYF

J: TRBJ1-6
V: TRBV9
D: -
size: -
DNA: TGTGCCAGCAGCCTGGGGGGCGGTGGTGGTTCACCCCTCCACTTT
CDR3: CASSLGGGGGSPLHF

J: TRBJ1-5
V: TRBV9
D: -
size: -
DNA: TGTGCCAGCAGCGTAGTCAGGGCCGGGCATCAGCCCCAGCATTTT
CDR3: CASSVVRAGHQPQHF

J: TRBJ1-1
V: TRBV4-3
D: -
size: -
DNA: TGCGCCAGCAGCCAAGAAGGCGGAGGGACTGAAGCTTTCTTT
CDR3: CASSQEGGGTEAFF

J: TRBJ2-7
V: TRBV3-1/TRBV3-2
D: TRBD2
size: -
DNA: TGTGCCAGCAGCCAAGGGGGCGGGAGTCTTGCAGAGCAGTACTTC
CDR3: CASSQGGGSLAEQYF

J: TRBJ1-5
V: TRBV30
D: TRBD1
size: -
DNA: TGTGCCTGGAGTGCACACAAGGACAGGGACAATCAGCCCCAGCATTTT
CDR3: CAWSAHKDRDNQPQHF

J: TRBJ1-5
V: TRBV18
D: -
size: -
DNA: TGTGCCAGCTCACCCCTAGAGGATCAGCCCCAGCATTTT
CDR3: CASSPLEDQPQHF

J: TRBJ2-3
V: TRBV10-3
D: -
size: -
DNA: TGTGCCATCAGTCGTGGGGTAGCGCGAATCACAGATACGCAGTATTTT
CDR3: CAISRGVARITDTQYF

J: TRBJ1-3
V: TRBV2
D: -
size: -
DNA: TGTGCCAGCAGTGCACGGCGGACCCTCGACAACGAATCTGGAAACACCATATATTTT
CDR3: CASSARRTLDNESGNTIYF

J: TRBJ2-2
V: TRBV7-9
D: -
size: once
DNA: TGTGCCAGCAGCTTAGTATTCTTGGGGACCGGGGAGCTGTTTTTT
CDR3: CASSLVFLGTGELFF

J: TRBJ1-4
V: TRBV5-1
D: TRBD1
size: -
DNA: TGCGCCAGCGGGCGGACAGGTTTAAATGAAAAACTGTTTTTT
CDR3: CASGRTGLNEKLFF

J: TRBJ2-7
V: TRBV2
D: -
size: once
DNA: TGTGCCAGCCGGGAGGACAGGACCTCCTACGAGCAGTACTTC
CDR3: CASREDRTSYEQYF

J: TRBJ1-2
V: TRBV6-5
D: -
size: -
DNA: TGTGCCAGCAGTCAAATAAACAGGGTTCAGGGCTACACCTTC
CDR3: CASSQINRVQGYTF

J: TRBJ2-7
V: TRBV5-4
D: TRBD1
size: once
DNA: TGTGCCAGCAGCGGCGCCGGGACAGGGACCTACGAGCAGTACTTC
CDR3: CASSGAGTGTYEQYF

J: TRBJ2-1
V: TRBV20-1
D: -
size: -
DNA: TGCAGTGCTAGTCGACTCGCCCTAAAAGGGAATGAGCAGTTCTTC
CDR3: CSASRLALKGNEQFF

J: TRBJ2-1
V: TRBV5-1
D: TRBD2
size: -
DNA: TGCGCCAGCAGCTGGGGACTAGCGGGTTCCTCCTACAATGAGCAGTTCTTC
CDR3: CASSWGLAGSSYNEQFF

J: TRBJ2-1
V: TRBV5-1
D: -
size: few
DNA: TGCGCCAGCAGCTTATTTGGCGGTGAGCAGTTCTTC
CDR3: CASSLFGGEQFF

J: TRBJ2-3
V: TRBV5-1
D: -
size: -
DNA: TGCGCCAGCAGCTTGGCTCCCACCGGGGATACGCAGTATTTT
CDR3: CASSLAPTGDTQYF

J: TRBJ2-1
V: TRBV5-6
D: -
size: -
DNA: TGTGCCAGCAGCCGTTTCTCCCACTCCTACAATGAGCAGTTCTTC
CDR3: CASSRFSHSYNEQFF

J: TRBJ1-1
V: TRBV10-3
D: -
size: -
DNA: TGTGCCATCGCAGTGGGGGGCCAGCCAGGCGCTTTCTTT
CDR3: CAIAVGGQPGAFF

J: TRBJ2-1
V: TRBV28
D: TRBD2
size: -
DNA: TGTGCCAGCAGTTCAGAGCGGGAGAATGAGCAGTTCTTC
CDR3: CASSSERENEQFF

J: TRBJ1-2
V: TRBV19
D: TRBD1
size: -
DNA: TGTGCCAGTCAAAACGTCGGGACAGGGCTATATGGCTACACCTTC
CDR3: CASQNVGTGLYGYTF

J: TRBJ2-3
V: TRBV11-3
D: -
size: -
DNA: TGTGCCAGCAGCTTAGTGGCTAGTGGGGCAGATACGCAGTATTTT
CDR3: CASSLVASGADTQYF

J: TRBJ2-2
V: TRBV12-3/TRBV12-4
D: -
size: -
DNA: TGTGCCAGCAGTTTGGGGTACACCGGGGAGCTGTTTTTT
CDR3: CASSLGYTGELFF

J: TRBJ1-4
V: TRBV7-2
D: -
size: once
DNA: TGTGCCAGCAGCCGGGGTGTGGCTGAAAAACTGTTTTTT
CDR3: CASSRGVAEKLFF

J: TRBJ1-5
V: TRBV15
D: TRBD1
size: -
DNA: TGTGCCACCAGCAGAGCTAGACAGGGCTTCAGGCAGCCCCAGCATTTT
CDR3: CATSRARQGFRQPQHF

J: TRBJ1-5
V: TRBV12-2
D: -
size: once
DNA: TGTGCAAGTCGCTTAGATGAGCGTAGCAATCAGCCCCAGCATTTT
CDR3: CASRLDERSNQPQHF

J: TRBJ1-4
V: TRBV4-2
D: -
size: -
DNA: TGTGCCAGCAGCCAAGTTCCGGCTCAAAACTTTCTTAATGAAAAACTGTTTTTT
CDR3: CASSQVPAQNFLNEKLFF

J: TRBJ2-2
V: TRBV18
D: -
size: -
DNA: TGTGCCAGCTCCCCCATACAGTCGGCGGGCACCGGGGAGCTGTTTTTT
CDR3: CASSPIQSAGTGELFF